This passage covers 29 T cell receptor beta chains from one sample sequenced in a study of regulatory T cells in long-lasting Graves disease. As for time point: persistent/refractory GD, antithyroid drugs over 5 years with positive TRAb. The TCR library was prepared using RNA isolated from PBMCs. Arm-PCR of CDR3 regions with iRepertoire HTBI primers generated TCR beta libraries. MiXCR, run by TCRdb on the multiplex PCR reads, gives a single entry per CDR3 protein. The table lists roughly 400,000 distinct CDR3 sequences, around a fifth of them singletons. This material consisted of peripheral blood mononuclear cells (PBMCs), taken when the disease was refractory, from a patient treated with antithyroid drugs. These receptors were taken from a female donor with Graves disease.

This clonotype has just a few counts. The rearrangement uses TRBV20-1 and TRBJ1-4; D remains ambiguous. CDR1 DFQATT and CDR2 SNEGSKA come from the germline V gene (reference sequence). V was trimmed by 2 bases and J by 0 bases, leaving 13 bases between them. This CDR3 contains 16 residues. CDR3 nucleotides: TGCAGTGCTAGATCCGCCGACCCGGCAACTAATGAAAAACTGTTTTTT. Translating it yields CSARSADPATNEKLFF.

The chain recombines TRBV6-1 with TRBJ2-4; perhaps TRBD1 as D (6 bases). The germline gives CDR1 MNHNS, CDR2 SASEGT. This CDR3 spans 14 amino acids. V lost 5 bases, J lost 3 bases, and 11 bases lay in between. The chain's CDR3 is CASSTGHLKNIQYF. CDR3 nucleotides: TGTGCCAGCAGTACGGGACACCTCAAAAACATTCAGTACTTC.

This clonotype was observed a few times. V is TRBV13 and J is TRBJ2-7; 8 positions agree with TRBD1. CDR1 is PRHDT, CDR2 FYEKMQ, per germline (reference sequence). With V trimmed by 4 bases and J by 2 bases, 4 bases remained unmatched. The CDR3 spans 14 residues. CDR3 nucleotide sequence: TGTGCCAGCAGCTGGACAGGGAGGACCTACGAGCAGTACTTC. Protein product: CASSWTGRTYEQYF. Combining the CDR3 with reference TRBV13 and TRBJ2-7 gives the whole variable domain AAGVIQSPRHLIKEKRETATLKCYPIPRHDTVYWYQQGPGQDPQFLISFYEKMQSDKGSIPDRFSAQQFSDYHSELNMSSLELGDSALYFCASSWTGRTYEQYFGPGTRLTVT.

The chain links TRBV20-1 to TRBJ2-3, with a weak D call TRBD1 (5 bases). Deletions cut 5 bases from V and 2 bases from J, with 8 bases between. This CDR3 contains 12 residues. Germline V gene sequence: CDR1 DFQATT, CDR2 SNEGSKA (reference sequence). CDR3: CSARGATDTQYF. CDR3 in DNA: TGCAGTGCTCGTGGGGCCACAGATACGCAGTATTTT.

This clonotype has more than one count but fewer than ten. The CDR3 DNA reads as TGTGCCAGCAGCCCAAGGACTGGGGTAGAGACCCAGTACTTC. Encoded protein: CASSPRTGVETQYF. The genes are TRBV7-9 and TRBJ2-5, with a weak D call TRBD2 (5 bases). The ends were cut back, 5 bases at V and 4 bases at J, with 14 bases in the middle. Germline assignment: CDR1 SEHNR and CDR2 FQNEAQ (reference sequence). The CDR3 sequence is 14 residues long.

The sample holds many counts of this clonotype. This sequence joins TRBV29-1 and TRBJ2-2; 7 nucleotides align to TRBD1. V shed 8 bases and J 1 base; nucleotides not matched to a gene: 4. The CDR3 sequence is 13 residues long. The germline V gene has CDR1 SQVTM and CDR2 ANQGSEA. The CDR3 sequence is CSSGTENTGELFF. CDR3 sequence (DNA): TGCAGCTCGGGGACAGAGAACACCGGGGAGCTGTTTTTT.

V is TRBV5-1 and J is TRBJ1-4; 10 nucleotides align to TRBD1. Per germline, CDR1 SGHRS and CDR2 YFSETQ. This CDR3 is built from 15 residues. Germline trimming cut 3 bases from V and 8 bases from J; bases unmatched to any gene: 7. The CDR3 sequence: CASSSRQGAREKLFF. CDR3 nucleotide sequence: TGCGCCAGCAGCTCCCGACAGGGGGCGAGGGAAAAACTGTTTTTT.

This clonotype was seen repeatedly, ten times or more. J is TRBJ1-2 and V is TRBV27, with unresolved D. The CDR3 runs to 14 residues. Germline lookup yields CDR1 MNHEY and CDR2 SMNVEV (reference sequence). V lost 3 bases and J lost 2, with 10 bases in between. CDR3 amino acids: CASSFKGINYGYTF. The CDR3 region has the DNA TGTGCCAGCAGTTTTAAGGGCATAAACTATGGCTACACCTTC.

This sequence joins TRBV20-1 and TRBJ2-1, with D tentatively TRBD2 (5 bases). The CDR3 contains 12 residues. Germline V gene data show CDR1 as DFQATT and CDR2 as SNEGSKA (reference sequence). V was shortened by 3 bases and J by 8 bases, with 11 bases between the two germline ends. CDR3 region: CSARVREYEQFF. Here the CDR3 DNA reads TGCAGTGCTAGGGTAAGGGAGTATGAGCAGTTCTTC.

There are a few counts of this clonotype. The chain joins TRBV12-3 or TRBV12-4 to TRBJ2-7; 9 bases line up with TRBD1. J gave up 6 bases and V 6 bases, and 12 bases lay outside the gene matches. The CDR3 spans 15 residues. The CDR3 nucleotides are TGTGCCAGCAGCCCGGGACAGGGCGTTGTAGGCGAGCAGTACTTC. Its protein is CASSPGQGVVGEQYF.

On this clonotype itself: A read error is possible here, since a much larger clone lies one base away. V is TRBV20-1 and J is TRBJ1-4; 10 nucleotides agree with TRBD1. There are 15 residues in the CDR3. Germline CDR1 is DFQATT and CDR2 is SNEGSKA (reference sequence). For the CDR3, the DNA is TGCAGTGCCTCCGGGACAGGGGATTTAAGTGAAAAACTGCTTTTT. It codes for CSASGTGDLSEKLLF.

In this sample, this clonotype turned up many times. The chain carries TRBV6-1 and TRBJ2-7, with D unresolved. This CDR3 spans 15 amino acids. V lost 6 bases and J 3 bases, leaving 18 bases between the germline ends. Germline V lookup: CDR1 MNHNS, CDR2 SASEGT. CDR3 sequence reads: CASSPPLRPSYEQYF. For the CDR3, the DNA is TGTGCCAGCAGCCCCCCGTTGCGACCCAGCTACGAGCAGTACTTC.

The chain carries TRBV20-1 and TRBJ2-4, with 7 bases aligning to TRBD2. After removal of 6 bases from V and 0 bases from J, the junction contained 11 bases not matched to a gene. The CDR3 is made up of 16 amino acids. CDR1 is DFQATT, CDR2 SNEGSKA, per germline (reference sequence). The CDR3 DNA is TGCAGTGCCGTTAACCCTAGCGGATTAGCCAAAAACATTCAGTACTTC. Residues: CSAVNPSGLAKNIQYF.

The V call is TRBV7-3, the J call TRBJ2-3, with D possibly being TRBD1 (7 bases). V was cut by 0 bases and J by 5 bases, with 18 bases left in between. Germline values: CDR1 SGHTA, CDR2 FQGTGA. This CDR3 region has 17 residues. In nucleotides, the CDR3 is TGTGCCAGCAGCTTAACGGGGGGACAGCCTACAGGAGATACGCAGTATTTT. Its translation: CASSLTGGQPTGDTQYF.

The chain carries TRBV10-2 and TRBJ1-4, with 7 bases that match TRBD1. CDR3 length: 20 amino acids. After removal of 11 bases from V and 0 bases from J, the junction contained 24 bases not matched to a gene. Germline V gene lookup returns CDR1 WSHSY and CDR2 SAAADI. CDR3 in amino acids: CAARGPILDRDGSTNEKLFF. The CDR3, as DNA: TGCGCCGCAAGGGGGCCCATATTAGACAGGGACGGTTCAACTAATGAAAAACTGTTTTTT.

This clonotype was detected many times. Here the CDR3 reads CATAHDSNQPQHF. The CDR3 DNA is TGTGCCACAGCACACGATAGCAATCAGCCCCAGCATTTT. This sequence joins TRBV6-2 or TRBV6-3 and TRBJ1-5; D gene unclear. The germline V gene has CDR1 MNHEY and CDR2 SVGEGT. The V and J ends lost 10 bases and 0 bases respectively, with 10 bases between them. The CDR3 loop spans 13 amino acids.

This clonotype was counted ten times or more. This chain's CDR3 is CASRTPGTQDEQYF. As DNA, the CDR3 is TGTGCCAGCAGAACTCCGGGAACCCAGGACGAGCAGTACTTC. The chain uses TRBV28 and TRBJ2-7, with TRBD2 as a possible D gene (5 bases). From germline, CDR1 is MDHEN and CDR2 SYDVKM. Trimming removed 6 bases from V and 5 bases from J, with 17 bases in between. The CDR3 runs to 14 residues.

V is TRBV19 and J is TRBJ2-7, with 9 bases fitting TRBD2. After removal of 1 base from V and 4 bases from J, the junction contained 5 bases not matched to a gene. The germline CDR1 and CDR2 sequences are LNHDA and SQIVND (reference sequence). The CDR3 sequence is 15 residues long. CDR3 in amino acids: CASSIVLAGQYEQYF. CDR3 in DNA: TGTGCCAGTAGTATAGTACTAGCGGGCCAGTACGAGCAGTACTTC.

This clonotype was counted a few times. This chain joins TRBV7-9 and TRBJ2-5; no clear D. Per the germline V gene, CDR1 is SEHNR and CDR2 is FQNEAQ (reference sequence). The CDR3 extends over 14 amino acids. V was pared by 5 bases and J by 4 bases, with 14 bases between. The CDR3 is CASSPGPVPETQYF. CDR3 DNA: TGTGCCAGCAGCCCGGGCCCCGTCCCAGAGACCCAGTACTTC.

There are many counts of this clonotype. V usage is TRBV28 and J usage is TRBJ1-3, with a possible D match to TRBD1 (6 bases). Germline CDR1 MDHEN, CDR2 SYDVKM. The CDR3 spans 15 residues. Between the trimmed V and J ends, which lost 10 bases and 0 bases, there was a span of 16 bases. The CDR3 region has the DNA TGTGCCACCGGGACAACGGACCACTCTGGAAACACCATATATTTT. It translates to CATGTTDHSGNTIYF.

J is TRBJ2-1 and V is TRBV20-1; D not certain. The CDR3 length is 13 residues. The ends were cut back, 5 bases at V and 2 bases at J, with 10 bases in the middle. Germline values: CDR1 DFQATT, CDR2 SNEGSKA (reference sequence). The CDR3 reads CSAFLPAYNEQFF. CDR3 sequence (DNA): TGCAGTGCTTTTCTCCCGGCCTACAATGAGCAGTTCTTC.

This clonotype was seen at least ten times. In DNA, the CDR3 is TGTGCCAGCAGTTGGGGGGCGACGGGTGCTATGGGGCGCATTCAGTACTTC. Protein: CASSWGATGAMGRIQYF. V usage is TRBV28 and J usage is TRBJ2-4; D might be TRBD1 or TRBD2, each matching 6 bases. V lost 4 bases to trimming and J lost 9 bases, with 25 bases between them. CDR1 and CDR2 (germline): MDHEN, SYDVKM. The CDR3 has 17 amino acids.

This clonotype was observed many times. The CDR3, as DNA: TGTGCCAGCAGTTATTACCCTCCCACTTCTGACATCGACGGGGGCTACACCTTC. Translation gives CASSYYPPTSDIDGGYTF. The rearrangement joins TRBV6-5 to TRBJ1-2; D ambiguous. Germline lookup yields CDR1 MNHEY and CDR2 SVGAGI. Trimming removed 3 bases at V and 8 bases at J, with 28 bases between. CDR3 size: 18 residues.

V gene TRBV20-1 combines with J gene TRBJ2-2; possible D gene TRBD2, 5 bases. The CDR3 runs 14 residues. The germline gives CDR1 DFQATT, CDR2 SNEGSKA (reference sequence). Trimming removed 3 bases at V and 6 bases at J, with 14 bases between. DNA of the CDR3: TGCAGTGCTAGTATTGCGGGCGGCGCCGGGGAGCTGTTTTTT. Protein product: CSASIAGGAGELFF.

This clonotype was seen a few times. V gene TRBV9 combines with J gene TRBJ2-2, with 9 positions matching TRBD1. This CDR3 contains 16 residues. The germline V gene encodes CDR1 SGDLS and CDR2 YYNGEE. Losses at the gene ends were 4 bases for V and 4 bases for J; bases not matched to a gene: 8. In nucleotides, the CDR3 is TGTGCCAGCAGCCCGGGGACAGGGAGATCCACCGGGGAGCTGTTTTTT. It is translated as CASSPGTGRSTGELFF.

This clonotype was seen once. This chain connects TRBV20-1 to TRBJ2-7; D remains ambiguous. The germline V gene encodes CDR1 DFQATT and CDR2 SNEGSKA (reference sequence). The CDR3 consists of 14 residues. The V end lost 3 bases, the J end lost 0 bases, and 12 bases lay between the germline ends. CDR3 amino acids: CSASELALSYEQYF. CDR3 bases: TGCAGTGCTAGCGAATTAGCCCTCTCCTACGAGCAGTACTTC.

This clonotype was detected a few times. The genes are TRBV5-6 and TRBJ2-4; perhaps TRBD2 as D (5 bases). CDR1 and CDR2 from the germline V gene are SGHDT and YYEEEE. With 3 bases removed from V and 3 bases from J, the gap between germline ends came to 22 bases. The CDR3 extends over 18 amino acids. CDR3 in amino acids: CASSSPEVGLRDKNIQYF. The CDR3 DNA sequence: TGTGCCAGCAGCTCCCCTGAGGTCGGGTTACGGGACAAAAACATTCAGTACTTC. Combining the CDR3 with reference TRBV5-6 and TRBJ2-4 gives the whole variable domain DAGVTQSPTHLIKTRGQQVTLRCSPKSGHDTVSWYQQALGQGPQFIFQYYEEEERQRGNFPDRFSGHQFPNYSSELNVNALLLGDSALYLCASSSPEVGLRDKNIQYFGAGTRLSVL.

This clonotype was recorded a few times. This sequence joins TRBV13 and TRBJ2-7, with TRBD2 matching over 8 bases. This CDR3 comprises 14 residues. J gave up 0 bases and V 3 bases, and 1 base lay outside the gene matches. CDR1 is PRHDT and CDR2 is FYEKMQ in the germline V gene (reference sequence). CDR3 nucleotides: TGTGCCAGCAGCTTTAGCGGGAACTCCTACGAGCAGTACTTC. It codes for CASSFSGNSYEQYF.

At least ten counts were recorded for this clonotype. CDR3 amino acids: CASSVDATGELFF. CDR3 in DNA: TGTGCCAGCAGCGTAGACGCAACCGGGGAGCTGTTTTTT. The rearrangement joins TRBV9 to TRBJ2-2; D uncertain. Looked up from germline, CDR1 is SGDLS and CDR2 is YYNGEE. The CDR3 covers 13 residues. Trimming pared 0 bases from V and 5 bases from J, leaving 5 bases between. Together with reference TRBV9 and TRBJ2-2, the CDR3 gives the full variable domain: DSGVTQTPKHLITATGQRVTLRCSPRSGDLSVYWYQQSLDQGLQFLIQYYNGEERAKGNILERFSAQQFPDLHSELNLSSLELGDSALYFCASSVDATGELFFGEGSRLTVL.